This T cell receptor beta chain was sequenced during a study of T cells in Graves' hyperthyroidism and ophthalmopathy. Findings and limits, study-wide: Using 13 V-J features, a model discriminated ophthalmopathy from stable hyperthyroidism. Most expanded thyroid clonotypes above 0.001 also appeared in blood.

Amplification of TCR beta CDR3 regions used RNA as the template. TCR CDR3 underwent first-round RT-PCR with the HTBI primer set. TCRdb reanalysed the multiplex PCR reads using MiXCR and keeps one entry per CDR3 protein. The sample holds under 800,000 distinct CDR3 sequences, 12% to 15% seen once. For this clonotype: Its specificity is not known.

The J segment lost 4 bases and the V segment lost 2 bases, leaving 5 bases of the junction unmatched. This CDR3 contains 16 residues. Germline lookup yields CDR1 KGHDR and CDR2 SFDVKD. Newly diagnosed patients aged 18 to 65 had hyperthyroidism of under 2 months' duration. It was uncontrolled infection, other autoimmune disease, pregnancy or lactation that excluded patients. The gene calls are TRBV24-1 and TRBJ2-2, with 8 bases fitting TRBD1. The clonotype originates from a woman under 30 with Graves' hyperthyroidism. Sequenced sample: blood. The CDR3 DNA sequence: TGTGCCACCAGTGATTCCCAGGGGGCCCTCACCGGGGAGCTGTTTTTT. This translates into CATSDSQGALTGELFF.